The 5 T cell receptor beta chains reported below all come from one sample, sequenced in a study of T-cell memory formation after mild COVID-19. TCRdb used MiXCR to reprocess the 5' RACE reads, holding one entry per CDR3 protein. The sample carries fewer than 200,000 distinct CDR3 sequences, 10% to 15% recorded once. Sequencing input: PBMCs or a T cell subset sorted from them (not recorded which). The receptors shown here come from a man aged 18 to 29 who had mild COVID-19 (a few samples of this study predate the infection). Cell type and time point are not known.

This clonotype was seen more than once but under ten times. The CDR3 is CASSLGTRDRNSKQYF. For the CDR3, the DNA is TGTGCCAGCAGCTTAGGTACTCGGGACCGGAATTCTAAGCAGTACTTC. The V call is TRBV7-9, the J call TRBJ2-7; D could derive from TRBD1 or TRBD2 (5 bases each). The germline V gene encodes CDR1 SEHNR and CDR2 FQNEAQ (reference sequence). This CDR3 has 16 amino acids. V was trimmed by 1 base and J by 8 bases, leaving 21 bases between them.

This clonotype was found a few times. J is TRBJ2-2 and V is TRBV28; D is uncertain. The CDR3 loop spans 11 amino acids. From germline, CDR1 is MDHEN and CDR2 SYDVKM. V was clipped by 10 bases and J by 2 bases, with 5 bases between them. For the CDR3, the DNA is TGTGCCATCCTCAACACCGGGGAGCTGTTTTTT. Translated, it gives CAILNTGELFF. Based on the CDR3 plus reference TRBV28 and TRBJ2-2, the full variable domain is DVKVTQSSRYLVKRTGEKVFLECVQDMDHENMFWYRQDPGLGLRLIYFSYDVKMKEKGDIPEGYSVSREKKERFSLILESASTNQTSMYLCAILNTGELFFGEGSRLTVL.

This clonotype was recorded a few times. The gene calls are TRBV7-3 and TRBJ2-1; TRBD2 aligns across 15 bases. V shed 5 bases and J 9 bases; nucleotides not matched to a gene: 5. Germline lookup yields CDR1 SGHTA and CDR2 FQGTGA. The CDR3 runs 15 residues. The CDR3 region is CASSPGTSGGPEQFF. CDR3 nucleotides: TGTGCCAGCAGCCCTGGGACTAGCGGGGGGCCTGAGCAGTTCTTC. Based on the CDR3 plus reference TRBV7-3 and TRBJ2-1, the full variable domain is GAGVSQTPSNKVTEKGKYVELRCDPISGHTALYWYRQSLGQGPEFLIYFQGTGAADDSGLPNDRFFAVRPEGSVSTLKIQRTERGDSAVYLCASSPGTSGGPEQFFGPGTRLTVL.

This chain's CDR3 is CASSYSPSASYNEQFF. For the CDR3, the DNA is TGTGCCAGCAGTTACTCACCCTCCGCCTCCTACAATGAGCAGTTCTTC. The chain has TRBV6-2 or TRBV6-3 and TRBJ2-1, with D unresolved. Trimming removed 0 bases at V and 0 bases at J, with 9 bases between. CDR1 and CDR2 from the germline V gene are MNHEY and SVGEGT. The CDR3 has 16 amino acids.

CDR3 nucleotide sequence: TGTGCCAGCACCCGGGACAGGGGTTCATTATTGGCTTTCTTT. Translating gives CASTRDRGSLLAFF. J is TRBJ1-1 and V is TRBV12-3 or TRBV12-4; 10 bases are a match to TRBD1. The CDR3 extends over 14 amino acids. The V segment lost 7 bases and the J segment 11 bases; nucleotides outside the gene matches: 13.